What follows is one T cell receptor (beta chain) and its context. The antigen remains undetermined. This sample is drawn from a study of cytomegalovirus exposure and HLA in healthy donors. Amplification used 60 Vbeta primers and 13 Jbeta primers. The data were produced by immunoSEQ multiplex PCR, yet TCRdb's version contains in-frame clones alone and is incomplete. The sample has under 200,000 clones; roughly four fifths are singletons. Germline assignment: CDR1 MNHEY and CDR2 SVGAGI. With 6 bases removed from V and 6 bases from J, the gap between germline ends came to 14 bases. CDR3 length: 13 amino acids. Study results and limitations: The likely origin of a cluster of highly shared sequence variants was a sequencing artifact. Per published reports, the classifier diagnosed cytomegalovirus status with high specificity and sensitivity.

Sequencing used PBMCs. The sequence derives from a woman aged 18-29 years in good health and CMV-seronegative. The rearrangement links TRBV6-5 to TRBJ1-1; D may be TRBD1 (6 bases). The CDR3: CASRPAGAAEAFF. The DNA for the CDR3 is TGTGCCAGCAGACCGGCGGGGGCCGCTGAAGCTTTCTTT.